These T cell receptor beta chains were read from a single sample in a study of shared clonotypes between healthy human individuals. The repertoire was sequenced with immunoSEQ multiplex PCR; TCRdb's copy has only in-frame clones and lacks some. The sample holds roughly 640,000 clones; approximately 79% are singletons and the top ten take less than 2%. The sequencing sample was made of memory CD4+ T cells sorted from blood. Every receptor here comes from a woman in her 30s in good health. CDR3s include the opening cysteine and the closing phenylalanine or tryptophan. Each record gives: clone size, V gene, D gene, J gene, CDR3 protein, CDR3 DNA. D genes are given only for firm matches. Not all rows give a size; the values are once, few, many and, for expanded clones, a class.

-	TRBV27	-	TRBJ2-7	CASSLRASGEQYF	TGTGCCAGCAGTCTGAGGGCATCCGGCGAGCAGTACTTC
-	TRBV18	TRBD2	TRBJ2-1	CASSPLAGEQFF	TGTGCCAGCTCACCACTAGCGGGAGAGCAGTTCTTC
once	TRBV11-2	-	TRBJ1-2	CASSHGEGHLLVYGYTF	TGTGCCAGCAGCCACGGGGAGGGGCATCTCCTCGTCTATGGCTACACCTTC
-	TRBV28	-	TRBJ1-5	CASKISNQPQHF	TGTGCCAGCAAAATCAGCAATCAGCCCCAGCATTTT
-	TRBV5-5	TRBD1	TRBJ2-6	CASSLDRARYSGANVLTF	TGTGCCAGCAGTTTGGACAGGGCTCGTTACTCTGGGGCCAACGTCCTGACTTTC
-	TRBV7-3	-	TRBJ2-5	CASSLQAGPMETQYF	TGTGCCAGCAGCTTACAAGCCGGCCCGATGGAGACCCAGTACTTC
many	TRBV15	-	TRBJ1-5	CATEAAGQSNQPQHF	TGTGCCACCGAGGCCGCGGGTCAGAGCAATCAGCCCCAGCATTTT
many	TRBV5-1	TRBD2	TRBJ2-2	CASSLTLAGGTGELFF	TGCGCCAGCAGCTTGACACTAGCGGGAGGCACCGGGGAGCTGTTTTTT
few	TRBV5-4	-	TRBJ1-1	CASSLAGIANTEAFF	TGTGCCAGCAGCTTGGCGGGAATTGCGAACACTGAAGCTTTCTTT
-	TRBV11-1	-	TRBJ1-1	CASAGAGRLEAFF	TGTGCCAGCGCCGGGGCCGGAAGACTTGAAGCTTTCTTT
-	TRBV27	TRBD2	TRBJ2-3	CASSPNPRTSGSTDTQYF	TGTGCCAGCAGTCCTAACCCCCGGACTAGCGGGAGCACAGATACGCAGTATTTT
-	TRBV19	-	TRBJ1-1	CAGSRTGTGEAFF	TGTGCCGGATCCCGAACAGGGACGGGTGAAGCTTTCTTT
-	TRBV2	-	TRBJ2-3	CASSDSSPTDTQYF	TGTGCCAGCAGTGACTCTAGTCCCACAGATACGCAGTATTTT
-	TRBV28	-	TRBJ2-7	CASSPGDSFGEQYF	TGTGCCAGCAGTCCAGGGGACTCCTTCGGGGAGCAGTACTTC
once	TRBV29-1	-	TRBJ2-6	CSVEDGQSSGANVLTF	TGCAGCGTTGAAGATGGACAAAGCTCTGGGGCCAACGTCCTGACTTTC
-	TRBV2	-	TRBJ1-1	CASRRPGVGDTAEAFF	TGTGCCAGCAGGAGACCAGGGGTGGGGGACACTGCTGAAGCTTTCTTT
few	TRBV28	-	TRBJ2-2	CASSSQANTGELFF	TGTGCCAGCTCGAGTCAGGCCAACACCGGGGAGCTGTTTTTT
-	TRBV5-4	-	TRBJ2-3	CASSLEAGRTDTQCF	TGTGCCAGCAGCTTAGAGGCAGGCCGCACAGATACGCAGTGTTTT
-	TRBV4-1	TRBD2	TRBJ2-1	CASSQPTSGRNEQFF	TGCGCCAGCAGCCAACCAACTAGCGGGAGGAATGAGCAGTTCTTC
-	TRBV9	-	TRBJ1-3	CASSLGGASRNTIYF	TGTGCCAGCAGCCTAGGGGGGGCTTCGAGAAACACCATATATTTT
-	TRBV6-1	TRBD1	TRBJ1-5	CASSGRTGQQPQHF	TGTGCCAGCAGTGGACGGACAGGACAGCAGCCCCAGCATTTT
-	TRBV29-1	TRBD1	TRBJ2-5	CSVGQGMETQYF	TGCAGCGTAGGACAGGGGATGGAGACCCAGTACTTC
-	TRBV18	TRBD1	TRBJ2-7	CASSPGTGGTYEQYF	TGTGCCAGCTCACCCGGGACAGGGGGAACCTACGAGCAGTACTTC
-	TRBV4-2	-	TRBJ2-1	CASSQGMGTGIVYNEQFF	TGTGCCAGCAGCCAAGGGATGGGCACAGGGATTGTCTACAATGAGCAGTTCTTC
-	TRBV5-1	TRBD2	TRBJ2-7	CASSLGTSGDEQYF	TGCGCCAGCAGCCTCGGGACTAGCGGAGACGAGCAGTACTTC
few	TRBV7-6	TRBD1	TRBJ1-3	CASSLGQGNTIYF	TGTGCCAGCAGCTTGGGACAGGGAAACACCATATATTTT
few	TRBV4-1	-	TRBJ1-1	CASSQGANTEAFF	TGCGCCAGCAGCCAAGGAGCGAACACTGAAGCTTTCTTT
few	TRBV27	TRBD1	TRBJ2-7	CASTRTGRFDEQYF	TGTGCCAGCACCCGGACAGGGAGATTCGACGAGCAGTACTTC
-	TRBV6-1	-	TRBJ2-7	CASSEEGGIRLEEQYF	TGTGCCAGCAGTGAAGAGGGGGGGATTCGCTTAGAAGAGCAGTACTTC